The present T cell receptor beta chain was sequenced within a study of T cell repertoires in cytomegalovirus infection. TCRdb independently ran MiXCR on the reads; one entry per CDR3 protein. The sample contains more than 110,000 distinct CDR3 sequences, approximately 30% of which appear only once. This clonotype was counted between two and nine times. Its specificity is unknown. Regarding the study as a whole: HLA-C-restricted CMV-specific TCR beta clonotypes prevailed in the ex vivo response. Summed public TCR beta family frequency identified CMV carriers bearing the relevant HLA.

The TCR sequence derives from a human donor in good health (CMV status not recorded). Some clones in this sample may be carry-over from other donors' samples. The sample consisted of CD8+ T cells from cultured PBMCs, taken from culture after CMV antigen stimulation.

The CDR3 DNA is TGTGCCAGCACGGAGGGACAGGGACTCGAAAAACTGTTTTTT. Its protein is CASTEGQGLEKLFF. The rearrangement links TRBV2 to TRBJ1-4; 9 bases align to TRBD1. The length of the CDR3 is 14 residues. Germline CDR1 reads SNHLY; CDR2 reads FYNNEI. With 7 bases clipped from V and 8 bases from J, the junction kept 8 bases outside the gene matches.